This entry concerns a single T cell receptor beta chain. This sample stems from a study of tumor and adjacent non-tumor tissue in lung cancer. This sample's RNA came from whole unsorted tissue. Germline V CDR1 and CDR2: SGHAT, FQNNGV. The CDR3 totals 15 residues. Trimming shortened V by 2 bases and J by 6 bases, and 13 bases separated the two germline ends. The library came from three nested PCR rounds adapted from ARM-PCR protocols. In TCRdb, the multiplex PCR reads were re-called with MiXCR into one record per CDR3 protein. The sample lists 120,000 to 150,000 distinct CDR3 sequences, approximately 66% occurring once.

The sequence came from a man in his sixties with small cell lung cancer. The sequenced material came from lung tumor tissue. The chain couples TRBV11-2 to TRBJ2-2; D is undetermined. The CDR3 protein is CASSLSSMRAGELFF. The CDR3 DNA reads TGTGCCAGCAGCTTATCCTCTATGAGAGCCGGGGAGCTGTTTTTT. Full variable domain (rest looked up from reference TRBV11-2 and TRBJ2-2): EAGVAQSPRYKIIEKRQSVAFWCNPISGHATLYWYQQILGQGPKLLIQFQNNGVVDDSQLPKDRFSAERLKGVDSTLKIQPAKLEDSAVYLCASSLSSMRAGELFFGEGSRLTVL.